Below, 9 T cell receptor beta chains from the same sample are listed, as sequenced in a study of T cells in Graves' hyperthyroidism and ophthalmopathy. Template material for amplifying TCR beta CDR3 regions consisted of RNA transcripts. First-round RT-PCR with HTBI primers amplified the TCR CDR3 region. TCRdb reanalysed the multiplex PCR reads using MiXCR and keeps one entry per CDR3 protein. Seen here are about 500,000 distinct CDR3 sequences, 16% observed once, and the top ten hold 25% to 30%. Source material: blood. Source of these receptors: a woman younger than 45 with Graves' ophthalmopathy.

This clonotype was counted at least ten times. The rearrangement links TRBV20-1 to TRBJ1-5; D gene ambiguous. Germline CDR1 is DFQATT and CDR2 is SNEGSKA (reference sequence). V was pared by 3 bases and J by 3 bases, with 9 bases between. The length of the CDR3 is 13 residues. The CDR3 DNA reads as TGCAGTGCTAGGCGTCCGCCCAATCAGCCCCAGCATTTT. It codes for CSARRPPNQPQHF.

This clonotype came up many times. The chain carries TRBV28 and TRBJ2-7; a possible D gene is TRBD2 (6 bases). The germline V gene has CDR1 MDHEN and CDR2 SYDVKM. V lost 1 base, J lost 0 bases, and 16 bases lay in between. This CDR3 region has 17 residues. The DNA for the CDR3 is TGTGCCAGCAGTTTATATAGCGGAAGAAGGAGCTCCTACGAGCAGTACTTC. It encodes CASSLYSGRRSSYEQYF.

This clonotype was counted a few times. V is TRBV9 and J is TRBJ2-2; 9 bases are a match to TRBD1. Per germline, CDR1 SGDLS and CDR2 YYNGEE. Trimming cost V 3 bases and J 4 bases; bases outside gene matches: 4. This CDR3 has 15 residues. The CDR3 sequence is CASSAQGAVTGELFF. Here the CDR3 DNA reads TGTGCCAGCAGCGCACAGGGGGCTGTCACCGGGGAGCTGTTTTTT.

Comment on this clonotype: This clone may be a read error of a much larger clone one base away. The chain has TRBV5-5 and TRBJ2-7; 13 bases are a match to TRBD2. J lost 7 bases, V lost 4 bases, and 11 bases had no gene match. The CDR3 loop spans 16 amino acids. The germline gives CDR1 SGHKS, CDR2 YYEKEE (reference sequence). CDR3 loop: CASSRQGLAGLNEQYF. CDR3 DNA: TGTGCCAGCAGCCGCCAGGGACTAGCGGGACTAAATGAGCAGTACTTC. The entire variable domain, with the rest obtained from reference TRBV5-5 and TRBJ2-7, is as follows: DAGVTQSPTHLIKTRGQQVTLRCSPISGHKSVSWYQQVLGQGPQFIFQYYEKEERGRGNFPDRFSARQFPNYSSELNVNALLLGDSALYLCASSRQGLAGLNEQYFGPGTRLTVT.

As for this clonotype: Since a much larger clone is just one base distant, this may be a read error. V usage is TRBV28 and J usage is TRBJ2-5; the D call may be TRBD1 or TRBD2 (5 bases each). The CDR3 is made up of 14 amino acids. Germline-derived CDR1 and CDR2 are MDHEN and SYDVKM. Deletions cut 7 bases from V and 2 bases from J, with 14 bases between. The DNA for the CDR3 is TGTGCCAGCAACCCCGGGACGACACAAGAGACCCAGTACTTC. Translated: CASNPGTTQETQYF.

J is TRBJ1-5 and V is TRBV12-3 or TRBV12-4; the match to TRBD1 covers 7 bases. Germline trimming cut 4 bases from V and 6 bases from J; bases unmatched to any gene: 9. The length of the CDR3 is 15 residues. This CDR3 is CASSSRTGEGQPQHF. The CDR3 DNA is TGTGCCAGCAGTTCCCGGACAGGTGAGGGTCAGCCCCAGCATTTT.

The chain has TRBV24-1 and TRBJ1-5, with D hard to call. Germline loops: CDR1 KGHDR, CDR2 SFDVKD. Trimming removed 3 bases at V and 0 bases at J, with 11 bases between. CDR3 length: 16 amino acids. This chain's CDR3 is CATSDALDGSNQPQHF. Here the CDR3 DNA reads TGTGCCACCAGTGATGCCCTGGACGGTAGCAATCAGCCCCAGCATTTT.

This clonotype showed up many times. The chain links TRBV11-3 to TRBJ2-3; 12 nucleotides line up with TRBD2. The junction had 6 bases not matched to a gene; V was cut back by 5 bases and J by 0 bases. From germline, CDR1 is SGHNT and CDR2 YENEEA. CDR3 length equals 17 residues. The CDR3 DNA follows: TGTGCCAGCAGCGAGAGGACTAGCGGGACGAGCACAGATACGCAGTATTTT. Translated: CASSERTSGTSTDTQYF.

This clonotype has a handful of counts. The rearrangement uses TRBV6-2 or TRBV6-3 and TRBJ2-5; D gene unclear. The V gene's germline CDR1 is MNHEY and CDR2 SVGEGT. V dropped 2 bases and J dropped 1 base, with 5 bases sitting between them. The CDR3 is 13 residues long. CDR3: CASSYAPQETQYF. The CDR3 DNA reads TGTGCCAGCAGTTACGCACCCCAAGAGACCCAGTACTTC.